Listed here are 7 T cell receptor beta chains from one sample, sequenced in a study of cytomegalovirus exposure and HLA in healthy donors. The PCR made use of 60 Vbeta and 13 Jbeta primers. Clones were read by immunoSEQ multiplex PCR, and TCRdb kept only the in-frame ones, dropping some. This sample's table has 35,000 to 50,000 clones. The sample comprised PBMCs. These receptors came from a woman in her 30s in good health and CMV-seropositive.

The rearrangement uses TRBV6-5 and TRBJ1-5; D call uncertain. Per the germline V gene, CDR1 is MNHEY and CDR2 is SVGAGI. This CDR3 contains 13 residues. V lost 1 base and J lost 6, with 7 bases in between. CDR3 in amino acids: CASSYLRFQPQHF. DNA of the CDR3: TGTGCCAGCAGTTACTTGCGCTTTCAGCCCCAGCATTTT.

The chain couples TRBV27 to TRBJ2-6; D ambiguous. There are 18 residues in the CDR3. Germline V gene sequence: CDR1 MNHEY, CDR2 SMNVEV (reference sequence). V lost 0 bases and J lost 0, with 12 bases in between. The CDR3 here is CASSLSYPGSSGANVLTF. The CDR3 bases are TGTGCCAGCAGTTTATCCTACCCAGGCAGCTCTGGGGCCAACGTCCTGACTTTC.

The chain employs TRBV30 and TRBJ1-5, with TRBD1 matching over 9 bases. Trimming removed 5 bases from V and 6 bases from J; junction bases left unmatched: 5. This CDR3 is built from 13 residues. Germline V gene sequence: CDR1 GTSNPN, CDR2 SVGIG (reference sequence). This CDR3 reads CAWSGQGSQPQHF. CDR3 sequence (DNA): TGTGCCTGGTCGGGACAGGGAAGTCAGCCCCAGCATTTT.

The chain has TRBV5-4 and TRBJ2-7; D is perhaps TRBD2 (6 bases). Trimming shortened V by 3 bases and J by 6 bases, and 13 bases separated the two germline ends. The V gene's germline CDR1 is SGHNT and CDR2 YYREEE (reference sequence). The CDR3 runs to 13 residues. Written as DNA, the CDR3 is TGTGCCAGCAGCTGGGGCGGGACGGCCGAGCAGTACTTC. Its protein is CASSWGGTAEQYF.

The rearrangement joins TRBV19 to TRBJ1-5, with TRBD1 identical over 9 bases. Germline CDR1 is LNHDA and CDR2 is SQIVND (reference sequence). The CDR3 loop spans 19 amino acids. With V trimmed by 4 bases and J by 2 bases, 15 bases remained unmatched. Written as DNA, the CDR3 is TGTGCCAGTAGTACCGACGGCCACGGGACAGGGATCCGCAATCAGCCCCAGCATTTT. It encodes CASSTDGHGTGIRNQPQHF.

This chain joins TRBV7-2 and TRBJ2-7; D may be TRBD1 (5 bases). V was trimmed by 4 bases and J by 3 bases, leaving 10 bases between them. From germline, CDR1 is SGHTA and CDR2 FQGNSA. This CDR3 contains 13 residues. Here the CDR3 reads CASSWGDGYEQYF. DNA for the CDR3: TGTGCCAGCAGCTGGGGCGACGGCTACGAGCAGTACTTC.

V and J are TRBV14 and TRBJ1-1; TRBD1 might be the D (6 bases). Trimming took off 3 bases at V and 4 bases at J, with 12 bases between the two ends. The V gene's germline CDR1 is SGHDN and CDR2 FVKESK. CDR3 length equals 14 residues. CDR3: CASSQYVGGTEAFF. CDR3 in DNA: TGTGCCAGCAGCCAGTATGTAGGGGGCACTGAAGCTTTCTTT.